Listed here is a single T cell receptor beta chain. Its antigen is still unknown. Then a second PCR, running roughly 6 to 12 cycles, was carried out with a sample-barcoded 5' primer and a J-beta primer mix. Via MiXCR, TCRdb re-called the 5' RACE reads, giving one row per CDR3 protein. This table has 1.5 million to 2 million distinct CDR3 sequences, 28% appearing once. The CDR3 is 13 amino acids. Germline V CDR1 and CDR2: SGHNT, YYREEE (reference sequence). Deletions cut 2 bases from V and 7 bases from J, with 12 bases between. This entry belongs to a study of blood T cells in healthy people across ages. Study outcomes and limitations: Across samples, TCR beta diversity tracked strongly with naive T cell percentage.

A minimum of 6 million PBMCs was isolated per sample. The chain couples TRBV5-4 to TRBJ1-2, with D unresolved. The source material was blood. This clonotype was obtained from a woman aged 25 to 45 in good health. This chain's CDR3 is CASSFSPAVGYTF. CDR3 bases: TGTGCCAGCAGCTTTAGCCCCGCGGTTGGCTACACCTTC.